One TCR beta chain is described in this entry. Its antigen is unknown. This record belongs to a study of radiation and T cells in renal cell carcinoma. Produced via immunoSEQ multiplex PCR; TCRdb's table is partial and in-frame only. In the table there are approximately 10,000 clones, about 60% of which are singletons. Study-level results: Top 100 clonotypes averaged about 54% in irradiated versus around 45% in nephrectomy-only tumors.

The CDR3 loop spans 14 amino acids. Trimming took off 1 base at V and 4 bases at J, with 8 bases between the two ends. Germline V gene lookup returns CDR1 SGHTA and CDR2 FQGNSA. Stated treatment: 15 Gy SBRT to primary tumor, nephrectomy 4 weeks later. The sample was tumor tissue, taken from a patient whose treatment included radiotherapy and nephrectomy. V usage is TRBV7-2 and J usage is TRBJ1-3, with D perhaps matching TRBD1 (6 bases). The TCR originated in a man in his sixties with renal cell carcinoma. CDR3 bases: TGTGCCAGCAGCTTAGAGGGGGTGGGAAACACCATATATTTT. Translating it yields CASSLEGVGNTIYF.